Below are 8 T cell receptor beta chains sequenced from a single sample in a study of cytomegalovirus exposure and HLA in healthy donors. Assay: immunoSEQ multiplex PCR; the TCRdb copy retains only in-frame clones and omits some. The sample contains 330,000 or so clones, more than 80% of which appear only once. Specimen: PBMCs. The receptors shown here come from a woman aged 18-29 years in good health and CMV-seronegative.

This chain joins TRBV27 and TRBJ2-7; D ambiguous. The germline V gene encodes CDR1 MNHEY and CDR2 SMNVEV (reference sequence). The V end lost 4 bases, the J end lost 2 bases, and 12 bases lay between the germline ends. CDR3 length: 14 amino acids. The CDR3 DNA reads as TGTGCCAGCAGTTCCCTTATACAGACCTACGAGCAGTACTTC. As protein: CASSSLIQTYEQYF.

The chain has TRBV1 and TRBJ2-5; no check of the table's D call, TRBD2, against the DNA was made. TRBV1 is a listed pseudogene. The CDR3 spans 18 residues. The CDR3 sequence: CTSSQDFKLAGDQETQYF. The CDR3 DNA is TGCACCAGCAGCCAGGACTTCAAACTAGCGGGAGACCAAGAGACCCAGTACTTC.

The chain carries TRBV7-9 and TRBJ2-2, with TRBD2 matching 7 bases. Per the germline V gene, CDR1 is SEHNR and CDR2 is FQNEAQ (reference sequence). J lost 6 bases, V lost 4 bases, and 11 bases had no gene match. CDR3 length: 16 amino acids. CDR3 bases: TGTGCCAGCAGCTCCCCTGGGACGGCGGGAGCCGGGGAGCTGTTTTTT. This gives the protein CASSSPGTAGAGELFF.

The chain combines TRBV7-9 with TRBJ2-3; 8 bases are a match to TRBD2. The CDR3 is made up of 17 amino acids. The germline gives CDR1 SEHNR, CDR2 FQNEAQ (reference sequence). V gave up 4 bases and J gave up 2 bases; unmatched junction bases: 11. This CDR3 reads CASSYPRLTSATDTQYF. CDR3 coding DNA: TGTGCCAGCAGCTATCCTCGACTGACTAGCGCCACAGATACGCAGTATTTT. The whole variable domain, remainder taken from reference TRBV7-9 and TRBJ2-3, is DTGVSQNPRHKITKRGQNVTFRCDPISEHNRLYWYRQTLGQGPEFLTYFQNEAQLEKSRLLSDRFSAERPKGSFSTLEIQRTEQGDSAMYLCASSYPRLTSATDTQYFGPGTRLTVL.

The V and J genes are TRBV6-5 and TRBJ2-7; D is possibly TRBD2 (5 bases). This CDR3 region has 14 residues. V was shortened by 5 bases and J by 2 bases, with 13 bases between the two germline ends. Germline V gives CDR1 MNHEY, CDR2 SVGAGI. CDR3 protein: CASSKRTGAYEQYF. The CDR3 nucleotides read TGTGCCAGCAGTAAACGGACTGGAGCCTACGAGCAGTACTTC.

The chain couples TRBV5-1 to TRBJ1-2; TRBD1 matches at 8 bases. V dropped 0 bases and J dropped 7; count of bases not matched to a gene: 2. Germline V lookup: CDR1 SGHRS, CDR2 YFSETQ. This CDR3 comprises 13 residues. The CDR3 nucleotides are TGCGCCAGCAGCTTGGAGCAGGGGGCTGGCTACACCTTC. Protein product: CASSLEQGAGYTF.

The chain combines TRBV30 with TRBJ1-2; 8 bases fit TRBD1. Germline CDR1 reads GTSNPN; CDR2 reads SVGIG (reference sequence). Trimming at V came to 2 bases and at J to 3 bases, leaving 8 bases not matched to a gene. The CDR3 is 15 amino acids. CDR3 bases: TGTGCCTGGAGTTCCCAGGGGGCGTTCGACTATGGCTACACCTTC. Amino acid sequence: CAWSSQGAFDYGYTF.

The chain has TRBV7-2 and TRBJ2-7; 7 bases agree with TRBD1. The germline V gene encodes CDR1 SGHTA and CDR2 FQGNSA. The length of the CDR3 is 15 residues. V lost 1 base, J lost 7 bases, and 10 bases stayed unmatched. The CDR3 is CASSLEGQELREQYF. As DNA, the CDR3 is TGTGCCAGCAGCTTAGAAGGACAGGAGCTTCGGGAGCAGTACTTC.